The present T cell receptor beta chain was sequenced within a study of early T cells in non-severe SARS-CoV-2 infection. At the level of the study: Chains stayed unpaired after sequencing of bulk RNA from unsorted whole blood. Study-level findings and limits: Matching results from VDJdb favored anti-spike CD8 responses, leaving private and CD4 specificities undetected.

About this clonotype itself: The antigen remains unidentified.

Individual cDNA molecules received unique molecular identifiers during library preparation. Each CDR3 protein gets one entry after TCRdb re-called the 5' RACE reads with MiXCR. The data contain tens of thousands of distinct CDR3 sequences, roughly 15% of them singletons. V lost 3 bases to trimming and J lost 4 bases; unmatched junction nucleotides: 8. From germline, CDR1 is SGDLS and CDR2 YYNGEE. The CDR3 has 16 residues. V usage is TRBV9 and J usage is TRBJ2-3; TRBD2 matches 10 bases. This TCR derives from an adult who was a healthcare worker with PCR-confirmed SARS-CoV-2 infection or an uninfected control (not recorded which). The material was whole blood, obtained at baseline. CDR3 DNA: TGTGCCAGCAGCGCAGCGGGAGGGCCTTCGCCAGATACGCAGTATTTT. Its protein product is CASSAAGGPSPDTQYF. Full variable domain (missing parts from reference TRBV9 and TRBJ2-3): DSGVTQTPKHLITATGQRVTLRCSPRSGDLSVYWYQQSLDQGLQFLIQYYNGEERAKGNILERFSAQQFPDLHSELNLSSLELGDSALYFCASSAAGGPSPDTQYFGPGTRLTVL.